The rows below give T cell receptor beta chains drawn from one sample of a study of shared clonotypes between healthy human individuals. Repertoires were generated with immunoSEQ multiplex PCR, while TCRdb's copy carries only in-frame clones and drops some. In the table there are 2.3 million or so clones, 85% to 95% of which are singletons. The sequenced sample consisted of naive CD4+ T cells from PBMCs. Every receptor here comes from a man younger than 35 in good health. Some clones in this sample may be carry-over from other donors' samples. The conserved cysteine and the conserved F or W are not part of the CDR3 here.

CDR3 protein: ASSPDRGHPADTQY; V gene: TRBV21-1; J gene: TRBJ2-3
CDR3 protein: ASSSSSGTGGLVGNQPQH; V gene: TRBV19; J gene: TRBJ1-5
CDR3 protein: ASSPREGRGFSGELF; V gene: TRBV7-9; J gene: TRBJ2-2
CDR3 protein: ASSSGLAGVSGQETQY; V gene: TRBV27; J gene: TRBJ2-5
CDR3 protein: ASSPTGSNSDTQY; V gene: TRBV5-1; J gene: TRBJ2-3
CDR3 protein: ASSSGLAAYEQY; V gene: TRBV5-1; J gene: TRBJ2-7
CDR3 protein: ASSPWTGGAYNEQF; V gene: TRBV5-1; J gene: TRBJ2-1
CDR3 protein: ASSEVSQGQPQH; V gene: TRBV2; J gene: TRBJ1-5
CDR3 protein: ASSEMITGRPNTGELF; V gene: TRBV6-1; J gene: TRBJ2-2
CDR3 protein: ASSQAGNSNYEQY; V gene: TRBV4-2; J gene: TRBJ2-7
CDR3 protein: ASSFQLAGRNTGELF; V gene: TRBV28; J gene: TRBJ2-2
CDR3 protein: AWSVGGIGTDTQY; V gene: TRBV30; J gene: TRBJ2-3
CDR3 protein: ASSLGGLGNTEAF; V gene: TRBV11-2; J gene: TRBJ1-1
CDR3 protein: ASSLEQGTEAF; V gene: TRBV11-3; J gene: TRBJ1-1
CDR3 protein: ASSPPLFSGRDESSYEQY; V gene: TRBV19; J gene: TRBJ2-7
CDR3 protein: ASSVRDLSYEQY; V gene: TRBV9; J gene: TRBJ2-7
CDR3 protein: ASRRNTDTQY; V gene: TRBV21-1; J gene: TRBJ2-3
CDR3 protein: ASSLETDTQY; V gene: TRBV18; J gene: TRBJ2-3
CDR3 protein: ASSLGSSGNTIY; V gene: TRBV7-2; J gene: TRBJ1-3
CDR3 protein: ASSLSRGLAGSSTDTQY; V gene: TRBV13; J gene: TRBJ2-3
CDR3 protein: ASTGLAGVLIETQY; V gene: TRBV7-9; J gene: TRBJ2-5
CDR3 protein: ASSHGSVGGYT; V gene: TRBV7-2; J gene: TRBJ1-2
CDR3 protein: ASSPTINQPQH; V gene: TRBV18; J gene: TRBJ1-5
CDR3 protein: ASSLPTGQGKAF; V gene: TRBV28; J gene: TRBJ1-1
CDR3 protein: ASSATSATGELF; V gene: TRBV9; J gene: TRBJ2-2
CDR3 protein: ASSFLLFGDTQY; V gene: TRBV5-1; J gene: TRBJ2-3
CDR3 protein: ASSQGRLGLAVYNEQF; V gene: TRBV4-1; J gene: TRBJ2-1
CDR3 protein: ASKRQDVLNYGYT; V gene: TRBV6-1; J gene: TRBJ1-2
CDR3 protein: ASSDAGGRGNQPQH; V gene: TRBV6-1; J gene: TRBJ1-5
CDR3 protein: ASSLGFPPNYGYT; V gene: TRBV5-1; J gene: TRBJ1-2
CDR3 protein: ASSGTYGTGYTGNTIY; V gene: TRBV6-1; J gene: TRBJ1-3
CDR3 protein: ASSGRTEVISNYGYT; V gene: TRBV6-1; J gene: TRBJ1-2
CDR3 protein: ATGDSIVATNEKLF; V gene: TRBV28; J gene: TRBJ1-4
CDR3 protein: AISDSSQGRNTEAF; V gene: TRBV10-3; J gene: TRBJ1-1
CDR3 protein: ASSLSRPRIYYGYT; V gene: TRBV5-6; J gene: TRBJ1-2
CDR3 protein: ASSQVTPEVTDTQY; V gene: TRBV4-3; J gene: TRBJ2-3
CDR3 protein: ASSATASNQPQH; V gene: TRBV19; J gene: TRBJ1-5
CDR3 protein: ASSHGGPDTQY; V gene: TRBV11-2; J gene: TRBJ2-3
CDR3 protein: ASSPPGGWTEAF; V gene: TRBV27; J gene: TRBJ1-1
CDR3 protein: ASSESDTQY; V gene: TRBV27; J gene: TRBJ2-3
CDR3 protein: ASDRGPYGYT; V gene: TRBV28; J gene: TRBJ1-2
CDR3 protein: SVEEGQGGRAF; V gene: TRBV29-1; J gene: TRBJ1-1
CDR3 protein: ASSLGLADTYNEQF; V gene: TRBV5-6; J gene: TRBJ2-1
CDR3 protein: ASSLGRGTYEQY; V gene: TRBV7-3; J gene: TRBJ2-7
CDR3 protein: ASSSVATNEKLF; V gene: TRBV28; J gene: TRBJ1-4
CDR3 protein: ASSDERGTEAF; V gene: TRBV2; J gene: TRBJ1-1
CDR3 protein: ASSLATSVAYNEQF; V gene: TRBV7-6; J gene: TRBJ2-1